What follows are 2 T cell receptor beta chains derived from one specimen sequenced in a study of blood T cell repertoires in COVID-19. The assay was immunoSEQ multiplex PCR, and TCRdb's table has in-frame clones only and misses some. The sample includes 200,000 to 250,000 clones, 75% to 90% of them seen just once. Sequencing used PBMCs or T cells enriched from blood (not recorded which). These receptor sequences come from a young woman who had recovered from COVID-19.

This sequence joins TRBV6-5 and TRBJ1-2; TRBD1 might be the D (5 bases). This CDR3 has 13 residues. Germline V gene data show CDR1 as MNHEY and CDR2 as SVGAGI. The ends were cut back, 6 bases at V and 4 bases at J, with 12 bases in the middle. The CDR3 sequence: CASRSAGGYGYTF. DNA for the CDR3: TGTGCCAGCAGATCCGCCGGGGGCTATGGCTACACCTTC.

The CDR3 coding sequence is TGCGCCAGCAGCTGGGGGACAGGGGACTACGAGCAGTACTTC. Its protein product is CASSWGTGDYEQYF. The genes are TRBV5-1 and TRBJ2-7, with 10 nucleotides matching TRBD1. With 3 bases clipped from V and 3 bases from J, the junction kept 3 bases outside the gene matches. Germline CDR1 is SGHRS and CDR2 is YFSETQ. This CDR3 has 14 residues.